This paragraph covers one T cell receptor beta chain sequence. The antigen it binds to is not known. The sample holds no much larger clone one base away, and base qualities are not on file. The entry originates in a study of blood T cell repertoires in COVID-19 (dated by TCRdb to about 2020). Context from the whole study: Samples covering the acute and convalescent phases of COVID-19 were provided by collaborators in the United States, Italy and Spain. The prospective study material was composed of cDNA or gDNA derived from T cells, B-cell-depleted T cells, or PBMCs. Subjects who had been exposed to COVID-19, were actively infected with it, or had recovered from it provided the deeply sampled blood TCRbeta repertoires that made up the dataset. The repertoires were released in a freely available public database meant as a resource for research on the immune response to SARS-CoV-2. The samples were drawn from two sources: the first 160 participants of the ongoing ImmuneRACE study, and 1,200 or so subjects contributed by 6 global collaborators. A de-identified subject ID, COVID-19 status, age in years and sex were almost always included in the sample metadata. Where available, HLA class I and class II types were obtained from metadata supplied by the sample provider rather than from assay-based typing. The investigation overall reported the following: The quantity of clinical and demographic metadata differed by source and by participant and was supplied without curation.

TCRbeta CDR3 regions were amplified from genomic DNA by means of the immunoSEQ Assay, a bias-controlled multiplex PCR. In the paper's pipeline: The number of nucleated cells in each sample was estimated by amplification of reference gene primers within the assay. To quantify the absolute abundance of each unique TCRbeta CDR3 rearrangement, sequence reads were collapsed and filtered. For each sample, productive Simpson clonality was calculated by taking the square root of Simpson's diversity index across productive rearrangements. As stored in TCRdb, this immuneACCESS dataset retains in-frame rearrangements with V and J assigned. A fraction of the clones does not appear; measured against another copy, unresolved V genes explain less than half of the discrepancy, and the remainder lacks a known reason. The D gene and trimming were derived from the DNA, and the V and J assignments and clone size from that table. For this sample the table gives 300,000 to 450,000 clones, of which 89% were detected only once. The ten largest make up approximately 3% of the sample.

Reading the germline V gene gives CDR1 MNHEY and CDR2 SVGAGI. V and J lose 4 bases and 0 bases, and a span of 9 bases separates them. The CDR3 runs 14 amino acids, cysteine and phenylalanine included. Left in the record is the CDR3 DNA by itself, 42 bases read in frame from the first base. At one collaborating source in Seattle, patients were enrolled during active infection and were followed longitudinally through the course of disease. Each collaborating institution followed its own protocols to collect whole blood in K2EDTA tubes. For TCRbeta analysis, collaborator samples were shipped as frozen whole blood, as isolated PBMCs, or as DNA extracted from either sample type.

This TCR was recovered from a woman aged 30 to 39 with COVID-19, enrolled during active disease. Recombination linked TRBV6-5 to TRBJ2-5, with no D gene named confidently. The specimen sequenced was peripheral blood. The DNA sequence follows: TGTGCCAGCAGTTTCCGGTCCAACCAAGAGACCCAGTACTTC. This yields the protein CASSFRSNQETQYF.